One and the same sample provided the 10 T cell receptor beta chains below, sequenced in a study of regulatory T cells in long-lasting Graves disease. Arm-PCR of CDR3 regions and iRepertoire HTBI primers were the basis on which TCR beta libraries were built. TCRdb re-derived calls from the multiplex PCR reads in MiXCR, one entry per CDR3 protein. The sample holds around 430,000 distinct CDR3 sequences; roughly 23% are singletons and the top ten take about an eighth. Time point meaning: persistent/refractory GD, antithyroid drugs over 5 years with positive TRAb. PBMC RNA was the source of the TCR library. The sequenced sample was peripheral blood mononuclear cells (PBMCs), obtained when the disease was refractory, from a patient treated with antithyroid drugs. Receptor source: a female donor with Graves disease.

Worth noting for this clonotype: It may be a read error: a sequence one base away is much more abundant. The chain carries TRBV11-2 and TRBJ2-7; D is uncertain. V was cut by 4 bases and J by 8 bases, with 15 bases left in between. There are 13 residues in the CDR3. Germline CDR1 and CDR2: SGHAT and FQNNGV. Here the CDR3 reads CASSSGGIYKQYF. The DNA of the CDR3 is TGTGCCAGCAGCTCGGGCGGCATATACAAGCAGTACTTC.

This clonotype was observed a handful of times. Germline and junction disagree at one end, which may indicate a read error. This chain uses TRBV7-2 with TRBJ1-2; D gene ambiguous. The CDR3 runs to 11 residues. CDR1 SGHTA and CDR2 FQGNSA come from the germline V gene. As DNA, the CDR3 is TGTGCCAGCAGCTTGGGTGGCGGCTACATCTTC. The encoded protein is CASSLGGGYIF.

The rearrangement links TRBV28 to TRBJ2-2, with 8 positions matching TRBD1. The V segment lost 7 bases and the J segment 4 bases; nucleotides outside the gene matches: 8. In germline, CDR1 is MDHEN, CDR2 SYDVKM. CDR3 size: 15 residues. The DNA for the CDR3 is TGTGCCAGCACTTTGGACAGGGTAGCCACCGGGGAGCTGTTTTTT. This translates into CASTLDRVATGELFF.

This CDR3 reads CASSRDRESYNEQFF. Here the CDR3 DNA reads TGCGCCAGCAGCCGGGACAGGGAATCCTACAATGAGCAGTTCTTC. V and J are TRBV4-1 and TRBJ2-1; 9 bases align to TRBD1. With V trimmed by 4 bases and J by 1 base, 2 bases remained unmatched. From germline, CDR1 is MGHRA and CDR2 YSYEKL. This CDR3 has 15 residues.

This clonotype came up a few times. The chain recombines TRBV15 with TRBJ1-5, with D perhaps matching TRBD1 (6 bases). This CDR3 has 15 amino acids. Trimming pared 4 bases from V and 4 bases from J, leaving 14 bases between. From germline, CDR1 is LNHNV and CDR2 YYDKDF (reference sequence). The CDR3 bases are TGTGCCACCAGCAAGACAGGCTCGGGGAATCAGCCCCAGCATTTT. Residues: CATSKTGSGNQPQHF.

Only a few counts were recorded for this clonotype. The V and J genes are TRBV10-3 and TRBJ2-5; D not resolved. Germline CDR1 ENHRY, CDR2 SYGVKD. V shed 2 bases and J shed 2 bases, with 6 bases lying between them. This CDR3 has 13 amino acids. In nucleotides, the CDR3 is TGTGCCATCAGTGAGGGGATACAAGAGACCCAGTACTTC. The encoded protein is CAISEGIQETQYF.

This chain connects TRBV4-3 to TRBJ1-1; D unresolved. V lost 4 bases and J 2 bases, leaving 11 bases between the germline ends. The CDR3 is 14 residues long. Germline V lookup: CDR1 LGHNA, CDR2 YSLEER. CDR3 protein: CASSLKGFNTEAFF. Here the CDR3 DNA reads TGCGCCAGCAGCCTGAAGGGATTTAACACTGAAGCTTTCTTT.

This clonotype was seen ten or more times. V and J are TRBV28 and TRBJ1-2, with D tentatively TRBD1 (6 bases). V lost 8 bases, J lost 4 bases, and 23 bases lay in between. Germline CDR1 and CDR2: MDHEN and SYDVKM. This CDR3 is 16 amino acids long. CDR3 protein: CASYSPQGPGIYGYTF. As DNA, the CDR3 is TGTGCCAGCTATTCTCCACAGGGCCCTGGGATCTATGGCTACACCTTC.

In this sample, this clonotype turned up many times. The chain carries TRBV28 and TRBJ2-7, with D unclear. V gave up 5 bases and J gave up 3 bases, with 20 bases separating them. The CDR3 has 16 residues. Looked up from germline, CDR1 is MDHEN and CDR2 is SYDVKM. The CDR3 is CASSPTTRVSGYEQYF. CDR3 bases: TGTGCCAGCAGTCCGACGACAAGGGTCTCAGGCTACGAGCAGTACTTC. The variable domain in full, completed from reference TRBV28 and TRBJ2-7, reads DVKVTQSSRYLVKRTGEKVFLECVQDMDHENMFWYRQDPGLGLRLIYFSYDVKMKEKGDIPEGYSVSREKKERFSLILESASTNQTSMYLCASSPTTRVSGYEQYFGPGTRLTVT.

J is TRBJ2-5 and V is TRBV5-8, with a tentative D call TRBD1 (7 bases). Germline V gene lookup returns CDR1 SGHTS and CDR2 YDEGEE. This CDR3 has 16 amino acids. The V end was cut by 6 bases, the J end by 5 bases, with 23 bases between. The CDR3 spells CASTPKEGAPGETQYF. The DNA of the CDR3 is TGTGCCAGCACCCCCAAGGAGGGGGCGCCGGGGGAGACCCAGTACTTC. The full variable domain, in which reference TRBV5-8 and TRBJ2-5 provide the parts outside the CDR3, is EAGVTQSPTHLIKTRGQQATLRCSPISGHTSVYWYQQALGLGLQFLLWYDEGEERNRGNFPPRFSGRQFPNYSSELNVNALELEDSALYLCASTPKEGAPGETQYFGPGTRLLVL.